What follows are 21 T cell receptor beta chains derived from one specimen sequenced in a study of blood T cell repertoires in COVID-19. TCRdb keeps only in-frame clones here, not all; method: immunoSEQ multiplex PCR. The sample yields 120,000 to 150,000 clones, about nine tenths seen once. The sequenced sample consisted of peripheral blood. Source of these receptors: a woman aged 50 to 65 with acute or convalescent COVID-19.

The chain couples TRBV5-4 to TRBJ2-3; 8 nucleotides align to TRBD2. The length of the CDR3 is 11 residues. Germline loops: CDR1 SGHNT, CDR2 YYREEE (reference sequence). Unmatched junction bases numbered 4, after V lost 10 bases and J lost 6 bases. The chain's CDR3 is CAQGLGDTQYF. The CDR3, as DNA: TGTGCCCAGGGACTAGGCGATACGCAGTATTTT.

The rearrangement uses TRBV5-4 and TRBJ1-2, with a possible D match to TRBD1 (5 bases). Germline V CDR1 and CDR2: SGHNT, YYREEE (reference sequence). The CDR3 is made up of 12 amino acids. The V and J ends lost 0 bases and 7 bases respectively, with 7 bases between them. CDR3 bases: TGTGCCAGCAGCTTGGTTAGGGGTGGCTACACCTTC. Translation: CASSLVRGGYTF.

This chain uses TRBV19 with TRBJ2-2; 9 nucleotides agree with TRBD2. V lost 9 bases and J lost 2; bases outside the gene matches: 10. CDR3 length equals 16 residues. Germline V gene data show CDR1 as LNHDA and CDR2 as SQIVND (reference sequence). The CDR3, as DNA: TGTGCCAGCCTCGTGGGACTAGCCGTAAACACCGGGGAGCTGTTTTTT. As protein: CASLVGLAVNTGELFF.

The V gene is TRBV5-5, the J gene TRBJ2-1; perhaps TRBD2 as D (5 bases). Trimming removed 7 bases at V and 6 bases at J, with 17 bases between. This CDR3 region has 14 residues. Germline CDR1 is SGHKS and CDR2 is YYEKEE (reference sequence). The CDR3 loop is CASGITLRGNEQFF. In DNA form, the CDR3 reads TGTGCCAGCGGAATAACCCTTCGGGGCAATGAGCAGTTCTTC.

The rearrangement links TRBV12-5 to TRBJ1-2; D remains unclear. The CDR3 consists of 16 residues. The V gene lost 2 bases and the J gene lost 2 bases, with 15 bases spanning the gap. Germline lookup yields CDR1 LGHNT and CDR2 FRNRAP. In DNA form, the CDR3 reads TGTGCTAGTGGTTTGTCAACCCAGGAGGAGAACTATGGCTACACCTTC. It translates to CASGLSTQEENYGYTF.

The rearrangement joins TRBV7-8 to TRBJ2-1; D call uncertain. This CDR3 has 11 residues. Germline CDR1 is SGHVS and CDR2 is FQNEAQ. The V end was cut by 5 bases, the J end by 5 bases, with 4 bases between. The CDR3 sequence: CASSRDNEQFF. In DNA form, the CDR3 reads TGTGCCAGCAGCCGCGACAATGAGCAGTTCTTC. Based on the CDR3 plus reference TRBV7-8 and TRBJ2-1, the full variable domain is GAGVSQSPRYKVAKRGQDVALRCDPISGHVSLFWYQQALGQGPEFLTYFQNEAQLDKSGLPSDRFFAERPEGSVSTLKIQRTQQEDSAVYLCASSRDNEQFFGPGTRLTVL.

The chain combines TRBV30 with TRBJ1-3; 7 nucleotides match TRBD1. The CDR3 has 15 residues. V shed 8 bases, J shed 2 bases, and the junction held 12 bases outside the gene matches. Per germline, CDR1 GTSNPN and CDR2 SVGIG (reference sequence). CDR3 in amino acids: CAGNRGLGTGNTIYF. The CDR3 region has the DNA TGTGCCGGAAACAGGGGCCTTGGGACTGGAAACACCATATATTTT.

The count of this clone is one. This chain joins TRBV4-1 and TRBJ1-5, with 9 bases lining up with TRBD1. V lost 4 bases and J lost 0; bases outside the gene matches: 1. The CDR3 totals 15 residues. CDR1 is MGHRA, CDR2 YSYEKL, per germline. The CDR3, as DNA: TGCGCCAGCAGCCGGGACAGGGCTAGCAATCAGCCCCAGCATTTT. Its protein is CASSRDRASNQPQHF.

The CDR3 reads CASSPLVLAGATQDTQYF. The CDR3 DNA reads as TGTGCCAGCTCACCACTCGTGTTAGCGGGAGCCACACAGGATACGCAGTATTTT. The rearrangement links TRBV18 to TRBJ2-3; 9 positions match TRBD2. Germline CDR1 is KGHSH and CDR2 is LQKENI. The CDR3 has 18 amino acids. The V segment lost 1 base and the J segment 6 bases; nucleotides outside the gene matches: 14. Full variable domain (missing parts from reference TRBV18 and TRBJ2-3): NAGVMQNPRHLVRRRGQEARLRCSPMKGHSHVYWYRQLPEEGLKFMVYLQKENIIDESGMPKERFSAEFPKEGPSILRIQQVVRGDSAAYFCASSPLVLAGATQDTQYFGPGTRLTVL.

V usage is TRBV4-2 and J usage is TRBJ2-1; 8 positions agree with TRBD2. Germline assignment: CDR1 LGHNA and CDR2 YNFKEQ. The V and J ends lost 2 bases and 3 bases, in that order; junction bases with no gene match: 3. The CDR3 is 15 residues long. In nucleotides, the CDR3 is TGTGCCAGCAGCCAAAACAGCGGGGGCTACAATGAGCAGTTCTTC. This sequence encodes CASSQNSGGYNEQFF.

The chain couples TRBV19 to TRBJ2-1; 10 nucleotides match TRBD1. Germline loops: CDR1 LNHDA, CDR2 SQIVND (reference sequence). V was clipped by 7 bases and J by 7 bases; unmatched bases: 13. The length of the CDR3 is 16 residues. CDR3 sequence reads: CASNPPGGQGRNEQFF. For the CDR3, the DNA is TGTGCCAGTAACCCTCCTGGGGGACAGGGGAGGAATGAGCAGTTCTTC.

The count of this clone is one. The chain uses TRBV24-1 and TRBJ2-2; 8 nucleotides match TRBD1. The germline V gene has CDR1 KGHDR and CDR2 SFDVKD. The length of the CDR3 is 15 residues. V lost 4 bases and J lost 4; bases outside the gene matches: 4. CDR3 nucleotide sequence: TGTGCCACCAGTGACCGGACAGGGATCACCGGGGAGCTGTTTTTT. This gives the protein CATSDRTGITGELFF.

This clone was observed once. V and J are TRBV9 and TRBJ2-3; D uncertain. CDR3 size: 14 residues. Trimming took off 3 bases at V and 2 bases at J, with 10 bases between the two ends. Germline assignment: CDR1 SGDLS and CDR2 YYNGEE. CDR3 residues: CASSGEEDTDTQYF. The CDR3 DNA sequence: TGTGCCAGCAGCGGAGAGGAAGACACAGATACGCAGTATTTT.

The V and J genes are TRBV5-4 and TRBJ2-7, with TRBD2 identical over 9 bases. CDR1 and CDR2 from the germline V gene are SGHNT and YYREEE (reference sequence). The CDR3 contains 15 residues. The J segment lost 4 bases and the V segment lost 5 bases, leaving 10 bases of the junction unmatched. CDR3 coding DNA: TGTGCCAGCAGTTTTCCAGCGGGGGGACGATACGAGCAGTACTTC. Protein sequence: CASSFPAGGRYEQYF.

V is TRBV20-1 and J is TRBJ2-3; no clear D gene. The V gene lost 4 bases and the J gene lost 4 bases, with 6 bases spanning the gap. The CDR3 is 11 residues long. CDR1 and CDR2 from the germline V gene are DFQATT and SNEGSKA (reference sequence). Here the CDR3 DNA reads TGCAGTGCTAATCTTCCAGATACGCAGTATTTT. It is translated as CSANLPDTQYF.

The table lists this clone with a few counts. The rearrangement uses TRBV5-1 and TRBJ2-7, with 9 nucleotides matching TRBD1. The CDR3 is 13 amino acids. The germline CDR1 and CDR2 sequences are SGHRS and YFSETQ. V shed 4 bases, J shed 3 bases, and the junction held 2 bases outside the gene matches. DNA of the CDR3: TGCGCCAGCAGCCGGGACAGGGACTACGAGCAGTACTTC. Translated: CASSRDRDYEQYF. Complete variable domain (other parts from reference TRBV5-1 and TRBJ2-7): KAGVTQTPRYLIKTRGQQVTLSCSPISGHRSVSWYQQTPGQGLQFLFEYFSETQRNKGNFPGRFSGRQFSNSRSEMNVSTLELGDSALYLCASSRDRDYEQYFGPGTRLTVT.

V and J are TRBV12-3 or TRBV12-4 and TRBJ2-2; no firm D call. Deletions cut 5 bases from V and 6 bases from J, with 7 bases between. This CDR3 is 12 amino acids long. CDR3 nucleotides: TGTGCCAGCAGTCCTCGCGCCGGGGAGCTGTTTTTT. This translates into CASSPRAGELFF.

The chain uses TRBV28 and TRBJ1-4; 7 nucleotides match TRBD1. The CDR3 runs 16 residues. The germline V gene encodes CDR1 MDHEN and CDR2 SYDVKM. V lost 0 bases, J lost 4 bases, and 5 bases stayed unmatched. The CDR3 DNA reads as TGTGCCAGCAGTTTATGGGGGGACAGTTATAATGAAAAACTGTTTTTT. Translated: CASSLWGDSYNEKLFF. Full variable domain (remainder filled in from reference TRBV28 and TRBJ1-4): DVKVTQSSRYLVKRTGEKVFLECVQDMDHENMFWYRQDPGLGLRLIYFSYDVKMKEKGDIPEGYSVSREKKERFSLILESASTNQTSMYLCASSLWGDSYNEKLFFGSGTQLSVL.

The CDR3: CASSLQSRGYGANVLTF. CDR3 in DNA: TGTGCCAGCAGTTTACAATCCAGGGGGTACGGGGCCAACGTCCTGACTTTC. The chain joins TRBV6-2 or TRBV6-3 to TRBJ2-6, with 7 bases lining up with TRBD1. This CDR3 spans 17 amino acids. The trim removed 4 bases at V and 4 bases at J, leaving 10 bases unmatched. Germline V gene lookup returns CDR1 MNHEY and CDR2 SVGEGT.

The gene calls are TRBV6-2 or TRBV6-3 and TRBJ2-1, with 7 bases that match TRBD1. This CDR3 contains 15 residues. V lost 2 bases and J lost 4; bases outside the gene matches: 5. CDR1 is MNHEY and CDR2 is SVGEGT in the germline V gene. CDR3 coding DNA: TGTGCCAGCAGTTACCCCGACAGGGCGTACAATGAGCAGTTCTTC. Residues: CASSYPDRAYNEQFF.

The chain is built from TRBV3-1 (or the pseudogene TRBV3-2) and TRBJ2-7; TRBD1 aligns across 7 bases. V shed 4 bases, J shed 0 bases, and the junction held 6 bases outside the gene matches. Germline assignment: CDR1 LGHDT and CDR2 YNNKEL (reference sequence). The CDR3 is 15 residues long. CDR3 protein: CASSRGQASSYEQYF. CDR3 DNA sequence: TGTGCCAGCAGCCGAGGACAGGCCAGCTCCTACGAGCAGTACTTC.